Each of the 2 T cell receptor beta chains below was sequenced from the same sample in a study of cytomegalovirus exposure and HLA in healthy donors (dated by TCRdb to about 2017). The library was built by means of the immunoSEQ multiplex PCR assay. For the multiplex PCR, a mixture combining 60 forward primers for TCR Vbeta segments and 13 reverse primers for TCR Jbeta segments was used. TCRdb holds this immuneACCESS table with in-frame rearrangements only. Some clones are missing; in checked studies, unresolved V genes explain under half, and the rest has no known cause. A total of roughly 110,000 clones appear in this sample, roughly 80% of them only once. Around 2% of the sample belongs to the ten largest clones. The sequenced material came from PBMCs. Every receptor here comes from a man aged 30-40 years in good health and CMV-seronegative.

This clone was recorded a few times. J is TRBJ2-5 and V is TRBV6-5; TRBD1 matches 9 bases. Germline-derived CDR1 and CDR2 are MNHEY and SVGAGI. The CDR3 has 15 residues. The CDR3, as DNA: TGTGCAACCGGGTCCAGGACAGGGGATGTGCAGACCCAGTACTTC. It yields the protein CATGSRTGDVQTQYF.

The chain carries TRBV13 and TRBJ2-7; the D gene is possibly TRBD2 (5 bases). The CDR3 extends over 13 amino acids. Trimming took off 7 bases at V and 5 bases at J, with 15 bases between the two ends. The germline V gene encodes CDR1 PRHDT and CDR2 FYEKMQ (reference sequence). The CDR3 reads CASTSGPRDEQYF. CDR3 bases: TGTGCCAGCACATCCGGGCCGAGGGACGAGCAGTACTTC.